This entry concerns a single TCR beta chain. What it binds is unknown. Germline lookup yields CDR1 SGHTA and CDR2 FQGNSA. CDR3 length: 17 residues. J lost 3 bases, V lost 1 base, and 9 bases had no gene match. 13 Jbeta primers and 60 Vbeta primers were used for the PCR. Repertoires were generated with immunoSEQ multiplex PCR, while TCRdb's copy carries only in-frame clones and drops some. This table has more than 95,000 clones, around 10% appearing once. The data were obtained in a study of cytomegalovirus exposure and HLA in healthy donors. Study at large: HLA-typed donors contributed some 87 million unique TCRs, which were held in an early data release. Study results and caveats: The majority of TCR sequences were rare, yet some public TCRs appeared in many donors. A later analysis reported that several of the most significant clusters appeared to be linked to common viral pathogens, among them Epstein-Barr virus. Per a prior analysis, the majority of TCR beta V segments were productive roughly 87% or roughly 30% of the time.

This clonotype originated in a man aged 35 to 55 in good health and CMV-seropositive. The chain recombines TRBV7-2 with TRBJ2-7; 10 nucleotides align to TRBD2. The sample comprised PBMCs. CDR3 sequence reads: CASSLGSSGRSGYEQYF. CDR3 nucleotide sequence: TGTGCCAGCAGCTTAGGTTCTAGCGGGAGATCAGGCTACGAGCAGTACTTC.